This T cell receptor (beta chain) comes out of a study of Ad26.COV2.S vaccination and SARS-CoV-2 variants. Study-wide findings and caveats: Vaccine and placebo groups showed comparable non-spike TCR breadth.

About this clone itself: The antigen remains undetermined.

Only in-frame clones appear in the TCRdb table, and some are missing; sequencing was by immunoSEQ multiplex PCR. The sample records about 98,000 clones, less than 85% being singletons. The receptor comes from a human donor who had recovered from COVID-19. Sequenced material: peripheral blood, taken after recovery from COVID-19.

CDR3 protein: CASSFPGEETQYF. CDR3 nucleotides: TGTGCCAGCAGTTTCCCAGGAGAAGAGACCCAGTACTTC. The V gene is TRBV12-3 or TRBV12-4, the J gene TRBJ2-5; D ambiguous. The germline V and J ends were trimmed by 3 bases and 3 bases, with 8 bases remaining between them. The CDR3 totals 13 residues.